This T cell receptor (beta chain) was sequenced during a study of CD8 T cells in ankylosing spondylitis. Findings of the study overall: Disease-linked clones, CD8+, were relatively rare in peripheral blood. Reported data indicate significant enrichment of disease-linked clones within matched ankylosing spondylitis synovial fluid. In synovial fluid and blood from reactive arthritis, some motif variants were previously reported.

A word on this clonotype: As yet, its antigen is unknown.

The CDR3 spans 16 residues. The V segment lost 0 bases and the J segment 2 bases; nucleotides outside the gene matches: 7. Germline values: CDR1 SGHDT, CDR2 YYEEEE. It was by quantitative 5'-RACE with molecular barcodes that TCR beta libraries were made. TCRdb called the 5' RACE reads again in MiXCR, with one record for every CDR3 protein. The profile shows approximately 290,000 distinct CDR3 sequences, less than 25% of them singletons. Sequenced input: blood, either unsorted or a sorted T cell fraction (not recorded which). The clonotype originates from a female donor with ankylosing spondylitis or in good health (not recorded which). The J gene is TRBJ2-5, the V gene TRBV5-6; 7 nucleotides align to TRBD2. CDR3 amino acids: CASSLARGRKQETQYF. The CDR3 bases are TGTGCCAGCAGCTTGGCTCGCGGGAGAAAACAAGAGACCCAGTACTTC.